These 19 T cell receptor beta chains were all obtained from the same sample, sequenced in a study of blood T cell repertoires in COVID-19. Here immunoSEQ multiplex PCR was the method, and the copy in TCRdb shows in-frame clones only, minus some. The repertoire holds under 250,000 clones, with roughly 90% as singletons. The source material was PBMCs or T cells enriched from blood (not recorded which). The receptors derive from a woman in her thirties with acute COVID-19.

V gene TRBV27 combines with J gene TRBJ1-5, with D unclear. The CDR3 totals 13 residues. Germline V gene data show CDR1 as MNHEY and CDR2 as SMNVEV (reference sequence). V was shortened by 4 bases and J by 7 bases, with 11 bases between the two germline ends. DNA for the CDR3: TGTGCCAGCAGTTGGAGGGTTCGGCAGCCCCAGCATTTT. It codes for CASSWRVRQPQHF.

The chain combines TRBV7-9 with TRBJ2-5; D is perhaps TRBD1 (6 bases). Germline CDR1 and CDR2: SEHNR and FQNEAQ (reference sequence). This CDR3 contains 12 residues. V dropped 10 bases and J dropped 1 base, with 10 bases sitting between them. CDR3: CAIRTVQETQYF. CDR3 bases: TGTGCCATCAGGACAGTCCAAGAGACCCAGTACTTC.

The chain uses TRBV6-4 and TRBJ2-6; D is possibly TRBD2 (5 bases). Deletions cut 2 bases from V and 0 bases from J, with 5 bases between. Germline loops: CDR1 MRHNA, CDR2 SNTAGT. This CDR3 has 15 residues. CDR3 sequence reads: CASSDRDSGANVLTF. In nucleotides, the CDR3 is TGTGCCAGCAGTGACCGGGACTCTGGGGCCAACGTCCTGACTTTC.

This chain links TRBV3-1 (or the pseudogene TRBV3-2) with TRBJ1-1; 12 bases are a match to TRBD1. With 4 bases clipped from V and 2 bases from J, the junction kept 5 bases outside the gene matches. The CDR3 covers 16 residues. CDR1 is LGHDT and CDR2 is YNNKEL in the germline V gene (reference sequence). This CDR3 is CASSPGTGGPNTEAFF. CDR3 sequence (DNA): TGTGCCAGCAGCCCCGGGACAGGGGGCCCCAACACTGAAGCTTTCTTT.

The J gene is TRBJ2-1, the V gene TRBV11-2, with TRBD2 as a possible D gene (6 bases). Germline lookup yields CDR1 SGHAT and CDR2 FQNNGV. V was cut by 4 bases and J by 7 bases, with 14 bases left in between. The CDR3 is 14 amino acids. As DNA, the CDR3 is TGTGCCAGCAGCTCCGGGAGCGGAATTAATGAGCAGTTCTTC. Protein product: CASSSGSGINEQFF.

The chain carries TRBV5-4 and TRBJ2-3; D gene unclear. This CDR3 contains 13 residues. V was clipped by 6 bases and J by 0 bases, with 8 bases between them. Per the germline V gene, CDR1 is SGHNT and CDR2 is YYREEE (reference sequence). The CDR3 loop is CASKSSSTDTQYF. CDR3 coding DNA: TGTGCCAGCAAGAGCTCAAGCACAGATACGCAGTATTTT.

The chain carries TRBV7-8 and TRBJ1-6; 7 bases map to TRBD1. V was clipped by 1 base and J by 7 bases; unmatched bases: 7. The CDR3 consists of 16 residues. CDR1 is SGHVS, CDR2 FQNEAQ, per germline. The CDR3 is CASSLGTGQSNSPLHF. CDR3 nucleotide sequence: TGTGCCAGCAGCTTAGGGACGGGACAGTCGAATTCACCCCTCCACTTT. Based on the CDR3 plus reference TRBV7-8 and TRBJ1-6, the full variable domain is GAGVSQSPRYKVAKRGQDVALRCDPISGHVSLFWYQQALGQGPEFLTYFQNEAQLDKSGLPSDRFFAERPEGSVSTLKIQRTQQEDSAVYLCASSLGTGQSNSPLHFGNGTRLTVT.

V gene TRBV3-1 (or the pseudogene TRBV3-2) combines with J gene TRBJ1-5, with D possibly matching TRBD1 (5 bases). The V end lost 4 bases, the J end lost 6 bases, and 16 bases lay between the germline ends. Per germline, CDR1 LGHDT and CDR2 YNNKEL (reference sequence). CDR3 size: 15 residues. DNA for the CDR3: TGTGCCAGCAGCCCGGGGGGGTCCGTCGGTCAGCCCCAGCATTTT. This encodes CASSPGGSVGQPQHF.

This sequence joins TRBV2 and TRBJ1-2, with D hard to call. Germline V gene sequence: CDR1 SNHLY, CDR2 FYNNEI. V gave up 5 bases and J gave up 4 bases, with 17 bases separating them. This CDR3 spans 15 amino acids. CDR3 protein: CASSSLGGPRYGYTF. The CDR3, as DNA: TGTGCCAGCAGTTCCCTTGGAGGACCGCGCTATGGCTACACCTTC.

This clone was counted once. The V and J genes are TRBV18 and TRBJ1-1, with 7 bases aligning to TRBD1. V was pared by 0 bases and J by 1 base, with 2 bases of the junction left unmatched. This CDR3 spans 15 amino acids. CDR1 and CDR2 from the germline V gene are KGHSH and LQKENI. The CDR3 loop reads CASSPPWTGNTEAFF. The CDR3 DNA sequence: TGTGCCAGCTCACCACCCTGGACAGGGAACACTGAAGCTTTCTTT.

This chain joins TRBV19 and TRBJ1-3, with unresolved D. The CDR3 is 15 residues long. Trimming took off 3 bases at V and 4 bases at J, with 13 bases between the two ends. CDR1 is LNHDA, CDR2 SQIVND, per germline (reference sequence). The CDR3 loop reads CASSMYPRYGNTIYF. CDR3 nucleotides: TGTGCCAGTAGTATGTATCCGAGATACGGAAACACCATATATTTT.

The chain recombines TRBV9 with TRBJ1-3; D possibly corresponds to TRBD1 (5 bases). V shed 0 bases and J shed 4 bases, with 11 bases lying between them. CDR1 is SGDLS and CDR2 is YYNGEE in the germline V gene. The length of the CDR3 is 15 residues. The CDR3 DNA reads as TGTGCCAGCAGCGTAGGACCAGGGCGAGGAAACACCATATATTTT. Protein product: CASSVGPGRGNTIYF.

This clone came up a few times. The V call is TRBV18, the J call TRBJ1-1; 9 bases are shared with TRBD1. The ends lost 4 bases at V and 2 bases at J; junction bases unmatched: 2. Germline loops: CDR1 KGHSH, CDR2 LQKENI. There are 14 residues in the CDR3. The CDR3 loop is CASSRDRDNTEAFF. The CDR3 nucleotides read TGTGCCAGCTCACGGGACAGGGATAACACTGAAGCTTTCTTT.

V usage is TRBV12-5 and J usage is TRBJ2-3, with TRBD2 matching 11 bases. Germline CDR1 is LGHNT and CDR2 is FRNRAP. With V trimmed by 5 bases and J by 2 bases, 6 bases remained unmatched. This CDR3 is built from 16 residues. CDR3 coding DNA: TGTGCTAGTGGTACTTTAGCGGGGGGGACCACAGATACGCAGTATTTT. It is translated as CASGTLAGGTTDTQYF.

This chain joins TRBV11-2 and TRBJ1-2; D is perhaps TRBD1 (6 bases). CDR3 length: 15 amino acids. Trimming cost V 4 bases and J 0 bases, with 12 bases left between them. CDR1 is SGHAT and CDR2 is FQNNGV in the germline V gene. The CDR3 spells CASSSLDRANYGYTF. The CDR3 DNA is TGTGCCAGCAGCTCCTTGGACAGAGCTAACTATGGCTACACCTTC. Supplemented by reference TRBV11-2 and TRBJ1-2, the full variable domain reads EAGVAQSPRYKIIEKRQSVAFWCNPISGHATLYWYQQILGQGPKLLIQFQNNGVVDDSQLPKDRFSAERLKGVDSTLKIQPAKLEDSAVYLCASSSLDRANYGYTFGSGTRLTVV.

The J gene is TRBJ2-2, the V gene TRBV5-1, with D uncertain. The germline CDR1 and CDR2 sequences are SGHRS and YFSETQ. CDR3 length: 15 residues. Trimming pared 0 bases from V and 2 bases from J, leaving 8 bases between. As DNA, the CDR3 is TGCGCCAGCAGCTTGGTTCAGGAAAACACCGGGGAGCTGTTTTTT. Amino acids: CASSLVQENTGELFF.

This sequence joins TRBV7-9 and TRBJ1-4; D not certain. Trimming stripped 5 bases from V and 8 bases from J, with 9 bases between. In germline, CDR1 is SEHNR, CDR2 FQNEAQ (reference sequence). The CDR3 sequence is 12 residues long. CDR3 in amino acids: CASSPGEEKLFF. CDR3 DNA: TGTGCCAGCAGCCCCGGAGAGGAAAAACTGTTTTTT. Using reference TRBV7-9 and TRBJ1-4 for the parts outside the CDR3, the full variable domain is DTGVSQNPRHKITKRGQNVTFRCDPISEHNRLYWYRQTLGQGPEFLTYFQNEAQLEKSRLLSDRFSAERPKGSFSTLEIQRTEQGDSAMYLCASSPGEEKLFFGSGTQLSVL.

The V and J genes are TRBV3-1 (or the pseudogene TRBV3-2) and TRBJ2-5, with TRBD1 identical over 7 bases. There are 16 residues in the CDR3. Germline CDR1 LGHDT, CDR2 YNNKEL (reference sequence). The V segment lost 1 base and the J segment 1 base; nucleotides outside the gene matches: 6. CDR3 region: CASSQGQGEVQETQYF. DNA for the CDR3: TGTGCCAGCAGCCAAGGACAGGGCGAAGTCCAAGAGACCCAGTACTTC.

The CDR3 DNA reads as TGTGCCAGCAGTTGGAGGAGGCCGGTCACCGGGGAGCTGTTTTTT. Its translation is CASSWRRPVTGELFF. The rearrangement uses TRBV28 and TRBJ2-2; perhaps TRBD2 as D (5 bases). CDR1 and CDR2 from the germline V gene are MDHEN and SYDVKM. The length of the CDR3 is 15 residues. Trimming took 4 bases from V and 4 from J, leaving 13 bases between them.